Sequencing of this T cell receptor (beta chain) was carried out in a study of blood T cell repertoires in COVID-19. About the research overall: There were acute and convalescent COVID-19 samples, and they came from the United States, Italy and Spain.

Among Cohort 3 donors, those recovered had two negative PCRs, clearance, or symptom resolution. Trimming took off 7 bases at V and 4 bases at J, with 8 bases between the two ends. This CDR3 is built from 12 residues. Germline V gene lookup returns CDR1 LNHNV and CDR2 YYDKDF (reference sequence). The repertoire was sequenced with immunoSEQ multiplex PCR; TCRdb's copy has only in-frame clones and lacks some. The repertoire holds a few hundred thousand clones, with approximately 92% as singletons. This rearrangement joins TRBV15 to TRBJ1-5; D perhaps matches TRBD1 (6 bases). The receptor comes from a woman aged 25-40 years who had recovered from COVID-19. Source material: PBMCs or T cells enriched from blood (not recorded which). CDR3 nucleotide sequence: TGTGCCACCAAACAGGGTAATCAGCCCCAGCATTTT. It specifies CATKQGNQPQHF.